This T cell receptor beta chain is drawn from a study of blood T cell repertoires in COVID-19. Trimming cost V 2 bases and J 0 bases; bases outside gene matches: 3. Germline V gene lookup returns CDR1 MNHEY and CDR2 SVGAGI. The CDR3 runs to 16 residues. The assay was immunoSEQ multiplex PCR, and TCRdb's table has in-frame clones only and misses some. The sample lists nearly 300,000 clones, approximately 84% occurring once. The specimen sequenced was peripheral blood. This rearrangement joins TRBV6-5 to TRBJ1-4, with 7 bases matching TRBD1. The receptor comes from a human donor with COVID-19, enrolled during active disease. The donor label of this sample is uncertain. Here the CDR3 DNA reads TGTGCCAGCAGTTACGACCAGGGGGCAACTAATGAAAAACTGTTTTTT. It codes for CASSYDQGATNEKLFF.